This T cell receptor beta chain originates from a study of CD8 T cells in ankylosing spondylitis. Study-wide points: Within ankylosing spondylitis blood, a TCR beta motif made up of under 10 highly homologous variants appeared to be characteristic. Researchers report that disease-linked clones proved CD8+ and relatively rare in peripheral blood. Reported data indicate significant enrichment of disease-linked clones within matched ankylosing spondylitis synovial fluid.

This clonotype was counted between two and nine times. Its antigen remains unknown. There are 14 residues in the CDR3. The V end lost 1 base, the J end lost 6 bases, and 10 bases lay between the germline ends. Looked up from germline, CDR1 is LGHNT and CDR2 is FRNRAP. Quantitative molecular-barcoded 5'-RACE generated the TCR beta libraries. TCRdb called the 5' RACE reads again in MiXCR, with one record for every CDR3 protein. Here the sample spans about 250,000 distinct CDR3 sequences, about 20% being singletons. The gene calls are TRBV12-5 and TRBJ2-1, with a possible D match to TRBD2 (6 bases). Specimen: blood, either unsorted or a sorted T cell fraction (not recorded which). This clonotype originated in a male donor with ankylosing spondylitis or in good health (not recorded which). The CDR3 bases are TGTGCTAGTGGTTTGGGGACTAATTCCAATGAGCAGTTCTTC. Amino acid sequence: CASGLGTNSNEQFF.